This T cell receptor beta chain originates from a study of T cell changes during pregnancy in multiple sclerosis. Germline assignment: CDR1 SGHKS and CDR2 YYEKEE (reference sequence). V was cut by 5 bases and J by 1 base, with 12 bases left in between. The CDR3 has 14 amino acids. This table comes from immunoSEQ multiplex PCR, and its TCRdb copy is limited to in-frame clones, with some not included. Among approximately 60,000 clones listed, roughly 93% were seen once. The sample here was peripheral blood, taken in the second trimester of pregnancy. The rearrangement joins TRBV5-5 to TRBJ1-1, with D uncertain. The sequence was collected from a female donor with multiple sclerosis, enrolled in a pregnancy study. Written as DNA, the CDR3 is TGTGCCAGCAGTTTACGCACTTCGAACACTGAAGCTTTCTTT. Amino acid sequence: CASSLRTSNTEAFF.